The present T cell receptor (beta chain) was sequenced within a study of blood T cell repertoires in COVID-19. Across the whole study: Acute and convalescent COVID-19 samples came from the United States, Italy and Spain. The analysed material was cDNA or gDNA that came from T cells, B-cell-depleted T cells, or PBMCs.

In the study's own analysis: Amplified reference gene primers provided the basis for estimating nucleated cell counts. The method was immunoSEQ multiplex PCR; TCRdb's version includes in-frame clones alone and lacks a portion of them. V and J calls plus clone size are reproduced from that table; the DNA served to infer D and trimming. The sample shows about 130,000 clones, roughly 80% of them seen only once. V lost 4 bases and J lost 5, with 18 bases in between. This CDR3 has 15 amino acids. CDR1 SGHAT and CDR2 FQNNGV come from the germline V gene. The receptor comes from a woman under 40 who had recovered from COVID-19. The chain combines TRBV11-2 with TRBJ2-7; D may be TRBD2 (7 bases). The sample comprised peripheral blood. CDR3 in DNA: TGTGCCAGCAGCTCAACTTGGGGGGGCCGCCACGAGCAGTACTTC. Protein: CASSSTWGGRHEQYF.